This record concerns one T cell receptor beta chain sequence. Its antigen remains undetermined. Base qualities are not provided; no much larger clone lies one nucleotide away. This sample is part of a study of T cells in Graves' hyperthyroidism and ophthalmopathy (dated by TCRdb to the late 2010s). About the investigation overall: Peripheral blood was collected at initial diagnosis, before any treatment. To identify distinguishing TCR V-J signatures, a discovery cohort of 95 to 100 patients was used, comprising some 45 with Graves' ophthalmopathy and approximately 57 with stable Graves' hyperthyroidism. Whether ophthalmopathy could be predicted prospectively was tested in an independent validation cohort made up of fewer than 20 hyperthyroidism patients plus 17 patients who later progressed to ophthalmopathy. For training and testing, the approximately 97 patients in the discovery cohort were randomly divided in a 7:3 ratio. In several Graves' hyperthyroidism patients, the study also compared T-cell repertoires from thyroid tissue with T-cell repertoires from blood. Once sampling was done, hyperthyroidism patients were given methimazole at a starting dose of 30 mg daily, whereas ophthalmopathy patients were given high-dose intravenous methylprednisolone. The paper reports TCR Vbeta CDR3 sequencing of approximately 130 peripheral blood samples: 43 ophthalmopathy, under 80 hyperthyroidism and around 17 progressor patients. What the research found in general, with its limitations: No statistical method was used to set the sample size in advance, and investigators knew the group allocation. In validation, progression to ophthalmopathy was predicted by the model with more than 65% sensitivity and just over 72% specificity, a median of roughly 6 months before onset. Most expanded thyroid clonotypes (frequency above 0.001) were also detected in blood, a finding suggesting that blood repertoires may reflect thyroid immune responses. Ophthalmopathy was separated from stable hyperthyroidism by a 13 V-J signature model, with over 85% sensitivity and about 81% specificity obtained in cross-validation and 80%/75% obtained in testing.

Amplification of TCR beta CDR3 regions was carried out from RNA transcripts. For the first round of RT-PCR on the TCR CDR3, the HTBI primer set was used together with the Qiagen OneStep RT-PCR kit. The libraries were constructed in a second round of multiplex PCR and then size-selected and purified. Libraries were sequenced paired-end with 100 bp reads on an Illumina HiSeq2000. As for the authors' bioinformatics: SOAPnuke was used to process the raw data, removing reads that contained adapters or uncalled bases, had a mean Phred below 15, or lacked an exact match to the constant primer or identifier. High-quality paired reads were merged with COPE v1.2.5, and unique nucleotide sequences were defined as clonotypes. MiTCR v1.1 was used to align clonotypes to the IMGT TRBV, TRBD and TRBJ reference segments. Only V-J combinations with frequency above 0.0001, covering about 99% of repertoires, were analysed. The TCS score was defined as the ratio of F50 (clonal expansion) to E x V (chaos), calculated using BLOSUM62-based TCRdist between CDR3 peptides within each V-J. Welch's t-statistics and random forest reduced around 510 V-J features to around 14, which were used in a naive Bayes classifier (R e1071). TCRdb reprocessing: public reads trimmed at Q25 with fastp, clones called with MiXCR, in-frame beta chains kept. Records with the same CDR3 protein are collapsed into one entry carrying the most frequent genes and DNA. The V and J calls shown here were made by TCRdb, not taken from the authors' results. The sample table contains around 280,000 distinct CDR3 sequences; only one count was recorded for roughly an eighth of them. The biggest ten clones account for 7% to 9% of the sample.

Stable Graves' hyperthyroidism was defined as the absence of progression to ophthalmopathy over 18 months of follow-up. The hyperthyroidism patients were between 18 and 65 years old and newly diagnosed, with a disease duration of less than 2 months. Any patient with an uncontrolled infection, another autoimmune disease, pregnancy or lactation was excluded. Clinical symptoms, serum thyroxine and TRAb, thyroid ultrasound, and orbital computed tomography formed the basis for the diagnoses. PBMCs were separated from over 9 ml of fresh peripheral blood using Ficoll-Paque density gradient centrifugation. Total RNA was extracted using Trizol reagent, and RNA quality was assessed on an Agilent 2100 Bioanalyzer. V is clipped by 2 bases and J by 3 bases, and the sequence between their germline boundaries is 11 bases long. For CDR1 and CDR2, the germline V gene (reference sequence) lists SGHNT and YYREEE. From the cysteine through the phenylalanine, the CDR3 covers 14 amino acids. Only the CDR3 region is kept as DNA, spanning 42 bases read in frame from base 1.

Rearrangement joined TRBV5-4 to TRBJ2-5; the D gene is possibly TRBD1 or TRBD2, with 5 bases matching each. The specimen sequenced was blood. The clonotype comes from a woman in her thirties or forties with Graves' hyperthyroidism. The DNA sequence is as follows: TGTGCCAGCAGCTTAGGGACGGTAGAAGAGACCCAGTACTTC. It specifies CASSLGTVEETQYF.